These 10 T cell receptor beta chains were all obtained from the same sample, sequenced in a study of cytomegalovirus exposure and HLA in healthy donors. Amplification used 60 Vbeta primers and 13 Jbeta primers. Some clones are missing from TCRdb's copy, which holds only in-frame ones; the method was immunoSEQ multiplex PCR. The repertoire includes roughly 150,000 clones, less than 85% of them detected once, and 5.5% to 8.5% sits in the top ten. Sample: PBMCs. All receptors derive from a woman in her forties or fifties in good health and CMV-seropositive.

There are a few counts of this clone. The V call is TRBV6-1, the J call TRBJ1-4; 8 bases agree with TRBD1. The germline gives CDR1 MNHNS, CDR2 SASEGT. CDR3 length: 14 residues. Trimming removed 11 bases from V and 10 bases from J; junction bases left unmatched: 15. Here the CDR3 DNA reads TGTGCCGCGGGGAGCCAGGGGGCAGGTGGAAAACTGTTTTTT. This sequence encodes CAAGSQGAGGKLFF.

This chain uses TRBV5-6 with TRBJ2-1; perhaps TRBD1 as D (6 bases). In germline, CDR1 is SGHDT, CDR2 YYEEEE. Trimming shortened V by 6 bases and J by 4 bases, and 20 bases separated the two germline ends. This CDR3 contains 16 residues. CDR3 DNA sequence: TGTGCCAGCACTAATATAGAGGGCAGGGGTTACAATGAGCAGTTCTTC. This sequence encodes CASTNIEGRGYNEQFF. The full variable domain, its missing parts supplied by reference TRBV5-6 and TRBJ2-1, is DAGVTQSPTHLIKTRGQQVTLRCSPKSGHDTVSWYQQALGQGPQFIFQYYEEEERQRGNFPDRFSGHQFPNYSSELNVNALLLGDSALYLCASTNIEGRGYNEQFFGPGTRLTVL.

The chain links TRBV7-2 to TRBJ1-6; 7 nucleotides agree with TRBD1. The CDR3 has 14 residues. V gave up 6 bases and J gave up 7 bases; unmatched junction bases: 6. CDR1 and CDR2 (germline): SGHTA, FQGNSA. CDR3 region: CASSMRQGNSPLHF. CDR3 nucleotide sequence: TGTGCCAGCAGTATGCGACAGGGCAATTCACCCCTCCACTTT.

The chain recombines TRBV10-3 with TRBJ2-3; D is perhaps TRBD2 (6 bases). CDR1 and CDR2 (germline): ENHRY, SYGVKD. The CDR3 runs 14 residues. V lost 6 bases and J lost 0, with 10 bases in between. The chain's CDR3 is CAISGLSSTDTQYF. CDR3 in DNA: TGTGCCATCAGCGGACTATCTAGCACAGATACGCAGTATTTT.

The chain has TRBV4-1 and TRBJ1-1; 7 bases align to TRBD1. With 6 bases clipped from V and 2 bases from J, the junction kept 9 bases outside the gene matches. The CDR3 is made up of 15 amino acids. CDR1 is MGHRA, CDR2 YSYEKL, per germline. The CDR3 DNA reads TGCGCCAGCAGAACAACAAACAGGGGAAACACTGAAGCTTTCTTT. It encodes CASRTTNRGNTEAFF.

The DNA of the CDR3 is TGTGCCCGAACTGGGGATAGCGGGGGATACAATGAGCAGTTCTTC. It translates to CARTGDSGGYNEQFF. The rearrangement links TRBV2 to TRBJ2-1, with TRBD2 identical over 9 bases. The length of the CDR3 is 15 residues. Germline lookup yields CDR1 SNHLY and CDR2 FYNNEI. Germline trimming cut 11 bases from V and 4 bases from J; bases unmatched to any gene: 12.

Note on this clone: The sample carries other DNA sequences with the same CDR3. The chain joins TRBV6-6 to TRBJ1-2; no firm D call. This CDR3 contains 12 residues. V gave up 5 bases and J gave up 6 bases, with 10 bases separating them. The germline gives CDR1 MNHNY, CDR2 SVGAGI (reference sequence). The CDR3: CASSLGEDGYTF. CDR3 coding DNA: TGTGCCAGCAGTCTCGGAGAAGATGGCTACACCTTC.

V usage is TRBV5-6 and J usage is TRBJ1-2; 7 bases are shared with TRBD1. Germline trimming cut 3 bases from V and 5 bases from J; bases unmatched to any gene: 4. The CDR3 runs to 13 residues. Germline values: CDR1 SGHDT, CDR2 YYEEEE. The CDR3 loop is CASSSGTEYGYTF. Written as DNA, the CDR3 is TGTGCCAGCAGCTCGGGGACAGAGTATGGCTACACCTTC.

This chain links TRBV5-6 with TRBJ2-7; 7 bases match TRBD1. The germline V gene encodes CDR1 SGHDT and CDR2 YYEEEE. Trimming removed 6 bases from V and 4 bases from J; junction bases left unmatched: 13. The length of the CDR3 is 15 residues. The CDR3 region is CASNLPGQREYEQYF. For the CDR3, the DNA is TGTGCCAGCAACCTCCCGGGACAGAGAGAATACGAGCAGTACTTC.

CDR3 sequence reads: CASSLAGVLETQYF. The DNA of the CDR3 is TGCGCCAGCAGCTTGGCGGGGGTCCTAGAGACCCAGTACTTC. V gene TRBV5-1 combines with J gene TRBJ2-5; D might be TRBD2 (6 bases). This CDR3 has 14 residues. Germline values: CDR1 SGHRS, CDR2 YFSETQ. Trimming cost V 0 bases and J 4 bases, with 10 bases left between them.